One T cell receptor beta chain is described in this entry. This record comes from a study of blood T cell repertoires in COVID-19. In the study overall: Italy, Spain and the United States were the sources of the convalescent and acute COVID-19 samples. PBMCs, B-cell-depleted T cells, or T cells provided the cDNA or gDNA that made up the material.

Source study methods: Cell counts per sample came from amplifying reference gene primers. Produced via immunoSEQ multiplex PCR; TCRdb's table is partial and in-frame only. That table furnishes V, J and clone size, whereas the DNA furnished D and trimming. The sample lists around 160,000 clones, 75% to 85% occurring once. The germline gives CDR1 SGHTA, CDR2 FQGNSA. The CDR3 runs to 14 residues. V was clipped by 3 bases and J by 3 bases, with 9 bases between them. The clonotype was recovered from a human donor in a cohort sampled during active COVID-19. The chain couples TRBV7-2 to TRBJ1-5; TRBD1 might be the D (6 bases). The sample comprised peripheral blood. CDR3 DNA: TGTGCCAGCAGCTTTACAGGGTCCAATCAGCCCCAGCATTTT. Translated, it gives CASSFTGSNQPQHF.